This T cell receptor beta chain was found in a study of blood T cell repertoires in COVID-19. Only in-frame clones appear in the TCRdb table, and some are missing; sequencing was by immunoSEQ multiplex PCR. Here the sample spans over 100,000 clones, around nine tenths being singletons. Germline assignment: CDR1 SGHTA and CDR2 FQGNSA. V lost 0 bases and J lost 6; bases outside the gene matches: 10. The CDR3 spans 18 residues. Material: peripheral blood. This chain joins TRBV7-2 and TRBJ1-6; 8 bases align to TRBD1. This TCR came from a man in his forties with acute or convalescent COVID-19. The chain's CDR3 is CASSLAFGQGRPNSPLHF. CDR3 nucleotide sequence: TGTGCCAGCAGCTTAGCCTTCGGACAGGGTAGACCTAATTCACCCCTCCACTTT. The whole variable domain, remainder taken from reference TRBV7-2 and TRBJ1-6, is GAGVSQSPSNKVTEKGKDVELRCDPISGHTALYWYRQSLGQGLEFLIYFQGNSAPDKSGLPSDRFSAERTGGSVSTLTIQRTQQEDSAVYLCASSLAFGQGRPNSPLHFGNGTRLTVT.